Below, one T cell receptor beta chain is given with its context. This record belongs to a study of T cell clones after liver transplantation. Study at large: TCRbeta sequencing after a pre-transplant mixed lymphocyte reaction identified graft-donor-reactive clones, later tracked in post-transplant blood.

V gave up 2 bases and J gave up 2 bases; unmatched junction bases: 5. Germline V gene lookup returns CDR1 LGHNA and CDR2 YSLEER. The CDR3 is made up of 15 amino acids. The method was immunoSEQ multiplex PCR; TCRdb's version includes in-frame clones alone and lacks a portion of them. The top ten clones hold approximately 2.6% of a sample with just under 60,000 clones, about 70% of them seen once. The source material was CD4+ T cells from blood, sampled at the approximately 16-month timepoint. The sequence was collected from a human patient who received a liver transplant. Some T cells may originate from the graft donor. The chain employs TRBV4-3 and TRBJ1-2, with 7 bases aligning to TRBD1. The CDR3 region has the DNA TGCGCCAGCAGCCAACTTTCGGACAGGAACTATGGCTACACCTTC. Its protein is CASSQLSDRNYGYTF.